The clone carrying this T cell receptor (beta chain) has only a few counts. The sample is drawn from a study of cytomegalovirus exposure and HLA in healthy donors. It was with 60 Vbeta and 13 Jbeta primers that the PCR ran. Measured with immunoSEQ multiplex PCR; TCRdb has only the in-frame clones, and not every one. The repertoire holds approximately 130,000 clones, with 60% to 85% as singletons. Sequencing input: PBMCs. This receptor was obtained from a female donor in good health and CMV-seropositive.

The CDR3 here is CASSFRDYGANVLTF. In nucleotides, the CDR3 is TGTGCCAGCAGTTTCAGGGATTATGGGGCCAACGTCCTGACTTTC. This chain uses TRBV9 with TRBJ2-6, with D perhaps TRBD1 (5 bases). From germline, CDR1 is SGDLS and CDR2 YYNGEE. CDR3 length: 15 amino acids. V was clipped by 5 bases and J by 3 bases, with 12 bases between them.